The present T cell receptor beta chain was sequenced within a study of CD8+ T cells in alopecia areata. Study overall: Treated patients received oral tofacitinib, 5 to 10 mg twice daily. Study-wide points: Scalp specimens additionally yield sequences from normal skin's resident alphabeta T cells. Mice showed clearer TCR sharing than patients did, a gap that was possibly HLA-related.

V shed 4 bases and J shed 11 bases, with 11 bases lying between them. The CDR3 has 11 amino acids. Germline CDR1 and CDR2: ENHRY and SYGVKD. Sequencing relied on a cDNA template that was reverse transcribed from extracted RNA. Sequenced by immunoSEQ multiplex PCR; TCRdb stores in-frame clones only, minus some. The sample consists of 200,000 to 250,000 clones, around three fifths of them appearing once. Indicated treatment: oral pan-JAK inhibitor, 5-10 mg twice daily. In the case of this clone: As yet, its antigen is unknown.

Sequences were derived from CD4+ T cells sorted from blood, sampled at week 4, from a patient treated with tofacitinib. V is TRBV10-3 and J is TRBJ1-1; D unresolved. The source is a human donor with alopecia areata. The CDR3 sequence: CAISGGNWAFF. The CDR3 DNA follows: TGTGCCATCAGTGGGGGAAATTGGGCTTTCTTT.